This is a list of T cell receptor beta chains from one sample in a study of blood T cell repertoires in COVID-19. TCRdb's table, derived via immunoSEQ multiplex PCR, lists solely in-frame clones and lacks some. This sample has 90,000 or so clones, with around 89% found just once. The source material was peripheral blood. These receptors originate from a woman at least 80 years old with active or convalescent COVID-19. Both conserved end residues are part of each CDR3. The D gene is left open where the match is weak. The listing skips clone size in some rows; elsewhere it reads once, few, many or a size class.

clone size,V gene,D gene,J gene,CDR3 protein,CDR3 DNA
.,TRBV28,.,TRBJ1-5,CASRTGRVQPQHF,TGTGCCAGCAGGACAGGAAGAGTTCAGCCCCAGCATTTT
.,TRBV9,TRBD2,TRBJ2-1,CASSILAGPTNEQFF,TGTGCCAGCAGCATACTAGCGGGGCCGACTAATGAGCAGTTCTTC
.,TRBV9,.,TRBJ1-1,CASSVGSRNTEAFF,TGTGCCAGCAGCGTAGGGTCCAGGAACACTGAAGCTTTCTTT
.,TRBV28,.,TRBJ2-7,CATRSVATYEQYF,TGTGCCACGCGGTCTGTAGCCACTTACGAGCAGTACTTC
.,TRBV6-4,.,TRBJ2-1,CASSVVGPTSNEQFF,TGTGCCAGCAGCGTAGTGGGGCCGACTTCGAATGAGCAGTTCTTC
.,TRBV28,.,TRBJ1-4,CASGVPGPGELFF,TGTGCCAGCGGTGTGCCAGGGCCGGGTGAACTGTTTTTT
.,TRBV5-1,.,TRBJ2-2,CASSIQGRGTGELFF,TGCGCCAGCAGCATACAGGGGCGGGGTACCGGGGAGCTGTTTTTT
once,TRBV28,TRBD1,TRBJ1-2,CASVRPGTGRGYTF,TGTGCCAGCGTCCGTCCCGGGACAGGGCGGGGCTACACCTTC
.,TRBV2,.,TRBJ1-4,CASSDRKLFF,TGTGCCAGCAGTGATCGAAAACTGTTTTTT
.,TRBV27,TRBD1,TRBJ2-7,CASIGQGRYEQYF,TGTGCCAGCATTGGACAGGGGCGCTACGAGCAGTACTTC
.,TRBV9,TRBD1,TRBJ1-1,CASSPTGGWTEAFF,TGTGCCAGCAGCCCTACAGGGGGCTGGACTGAAGCTTTCTTT
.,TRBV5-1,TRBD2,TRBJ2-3,CASSFGLAGSTDTQYF,TGCGCCAGCAGCTTCGGTCTAGCGGGGAGCACAGATACGCAGTATTTT
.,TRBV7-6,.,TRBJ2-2,CASSLDGGDYTGELFF,TGTGCCAGCAGCTTAGACGGCGGTGATTATACCGGGGAGCTGTTTTTT
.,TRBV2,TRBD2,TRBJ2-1,CASSGASGRGNEQFF,TGTGCCAGCAGTGGGGCTAGCGGGAGAGGTAATGAGCAGTTCTTC
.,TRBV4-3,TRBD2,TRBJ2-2,CASSQAGTSTGELFF,TGCGCCAGCAGCCAAGCCGGGACTAGCACCGGGGAGCTGTTTTTT
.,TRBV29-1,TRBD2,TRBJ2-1,CSVETRTSGRAVSYNEQFF,TGCAGCGTCGAAACCCGGACTAGCGGGAGGGCCGTGTCCTACAATGAGCAGTTCTTC
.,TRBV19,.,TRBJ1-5,CASSISQSKPQHF,TGTGCCAGTAGTATCTCCCAGTCAAAACCCCAGCATTTT
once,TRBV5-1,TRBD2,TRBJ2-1,CASSLGWTSGNNEQFF,TGCGCCAGCAGCTTGGGATGGACTAGCGGGAACAATGAGCAGTTCTTC
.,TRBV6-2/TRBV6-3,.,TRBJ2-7,CASSPGTIVYEQYF,TGTGCCAGCAGTCCGGGGACAATCGTCTACGAGCAGTACTTC
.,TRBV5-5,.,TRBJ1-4,CASSLRTSENEKLFF,TGTGCCAGCAGCTTGAGGACAAGTGAAAATGAAAAACTGTTTTTT
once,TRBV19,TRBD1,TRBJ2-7,CSSGQGDSYEQYF,TGCTCGTCGGGACAGGGGGACTCCTACGAGCAGTACTTC
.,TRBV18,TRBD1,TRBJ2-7,CASSRGTGGLEQYF,TGTGCCAGCTCACGAGGGACAGGGGGTCTCGAGCAGTACTTC
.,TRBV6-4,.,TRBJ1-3,CASSGSSSGNTIYF,TGTGCCAGCAGTGGGTCGAGCTCTGGAAACACCATATATTTT
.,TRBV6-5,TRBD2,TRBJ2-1,CASTQGASGSHEQFF,TGTGCCAGCACGCAGGGGGCTAGCGGGAGCCATGAGCAGTTCTTC
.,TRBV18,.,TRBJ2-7,CASSPSEGRPSEQYF,TGTGCCAGCTCACCCTCGGAGGGTCGGCCGTCCGAGCAGTACTTC
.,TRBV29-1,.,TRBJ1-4,CSVGRGVANEKLFF,TGCAGCGTAGGCCGTGGAGTGGCTAATGAAAAACTGTTTTTT
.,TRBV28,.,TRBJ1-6,CASSPTGPDNSPLHF,TGTGCCAGCAGTCCCACAGGGCCTGATAATTCACCCCTCCACTTT